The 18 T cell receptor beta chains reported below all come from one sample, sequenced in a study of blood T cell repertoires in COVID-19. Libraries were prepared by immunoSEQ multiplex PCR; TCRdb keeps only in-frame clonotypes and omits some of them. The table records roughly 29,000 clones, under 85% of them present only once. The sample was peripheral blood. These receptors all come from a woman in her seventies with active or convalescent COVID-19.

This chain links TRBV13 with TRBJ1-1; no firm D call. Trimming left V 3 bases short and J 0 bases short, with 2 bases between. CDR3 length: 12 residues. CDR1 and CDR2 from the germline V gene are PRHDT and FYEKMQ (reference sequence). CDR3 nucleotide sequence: TGTGCCAGCAGCTTTATGAACACTGAAGCTTTCTTT. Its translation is CASSFMNTEAFF.

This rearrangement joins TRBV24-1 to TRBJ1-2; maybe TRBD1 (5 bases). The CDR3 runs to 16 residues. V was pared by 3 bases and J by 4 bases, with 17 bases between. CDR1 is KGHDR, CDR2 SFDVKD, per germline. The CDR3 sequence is CATSDAHGGAGYGYTF. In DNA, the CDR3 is TGTGCCACCAGTGATGCCCATGGAGGGGCGGGCTATGGCTACACCTTC.

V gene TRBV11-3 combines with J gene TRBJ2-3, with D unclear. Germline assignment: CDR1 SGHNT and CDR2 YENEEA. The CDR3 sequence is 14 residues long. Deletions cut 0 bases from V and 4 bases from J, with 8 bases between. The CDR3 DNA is TGTGCCAGCAGCTTAGAGCAGTTCTCAGATACGCAGTATTTT. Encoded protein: CASSLEQFSDTQYF.

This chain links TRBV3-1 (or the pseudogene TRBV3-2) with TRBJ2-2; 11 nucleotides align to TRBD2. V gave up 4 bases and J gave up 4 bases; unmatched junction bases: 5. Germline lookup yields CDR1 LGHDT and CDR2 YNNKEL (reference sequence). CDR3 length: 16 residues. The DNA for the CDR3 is TGTGCCAGCAGCCTACCTAGCGGGGGGCGCACCGGGGAGCTGTTTTTT. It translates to CASSLPSGGRTGELFF.

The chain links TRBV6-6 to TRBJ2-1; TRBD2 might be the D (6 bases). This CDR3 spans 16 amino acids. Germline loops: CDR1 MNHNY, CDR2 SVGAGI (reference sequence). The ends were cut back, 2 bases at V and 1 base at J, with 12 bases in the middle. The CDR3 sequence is CASSYSLAVSYNEQFF. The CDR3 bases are TGTGCCAGCAGTTACAGTTTAGCGGTGTCCTACAATGAGCAGTTCTTC.

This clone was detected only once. CDR3 region: CASSVDGDPPWRAEAFF. The CDR3 bases are TGTGCCAGCAGCGTAGACGGGGATCCCCCGTGGCGGGCTGAAGCTTTCTTT. The V gene is TRBV9, the J gene TRBJ1-1, with D uncertain. Germline CDR1 is SGDLS and CDR2 is YYNGEE. Trimming stripped 0 bases from V and 6 bases from J, with 21 bases between. This CDR3 spans 17 amino acids.

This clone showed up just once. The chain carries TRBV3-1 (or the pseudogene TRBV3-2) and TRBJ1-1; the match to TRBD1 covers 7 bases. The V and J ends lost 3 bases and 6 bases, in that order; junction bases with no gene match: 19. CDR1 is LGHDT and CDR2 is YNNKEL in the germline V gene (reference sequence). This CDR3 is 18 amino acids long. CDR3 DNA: TGTGCCAGCAGCCACGGGAGCGAATCTATAGGGGGCCCCCCTGAAGCTTTCTTT. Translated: CASSHGSESIGGPPEAFF.

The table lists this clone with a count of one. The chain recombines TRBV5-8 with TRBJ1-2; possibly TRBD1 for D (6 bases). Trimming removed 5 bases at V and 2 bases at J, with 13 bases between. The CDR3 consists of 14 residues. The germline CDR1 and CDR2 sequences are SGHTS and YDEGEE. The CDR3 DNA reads TGTGCCAGCAGACACAGGGAAATAAACTATGGCTACACCTTC. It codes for CASRHREINYGYTF.

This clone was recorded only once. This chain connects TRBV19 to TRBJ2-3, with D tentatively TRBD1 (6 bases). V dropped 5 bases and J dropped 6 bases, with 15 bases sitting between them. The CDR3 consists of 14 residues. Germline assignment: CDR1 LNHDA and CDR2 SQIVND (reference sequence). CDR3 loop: CASSFRTVLDTQYF. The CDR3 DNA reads TGTGCCAGTAGTTTCAGGACAGTTCTGGATACGCAGTATTTT. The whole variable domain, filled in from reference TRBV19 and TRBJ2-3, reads DGGITQSPKYLFRKEGQNVTLSCEQNLNHDAMYWYRQDPGQGLRLIYYSQIVNDFQKGDIAEGYSVSREKKESFPLTVTSAQKNPTAFYLCASSFRTVLDTQYFGPGTRLTVL.

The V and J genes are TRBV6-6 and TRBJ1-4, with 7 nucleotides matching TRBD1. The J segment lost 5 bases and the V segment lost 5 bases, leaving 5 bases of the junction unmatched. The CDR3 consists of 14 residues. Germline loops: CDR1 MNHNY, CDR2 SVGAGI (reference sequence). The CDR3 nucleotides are TGTGCCAGCAGTCCGGACAGGCCAAATGAAAAACTGTTTTTT. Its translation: CASSPDRPNEKLFF.

The CDR3 reads CASSPAGLGQGYEKLFF. The CDR3 coding sequence is TGTGCCAGCAGTCCAGCGGGACTGGGACAGGGCTATGAAAAACTGTTTTTT. V is TRBV28 and J is TRBJ1-4; 9 bases map to TRBD1. CDR1 and CDR2 from the germline V gene are MDHEN and SYDVKM. This CDR3 has 17 residues. Trimming cost V 5 bases and J 6 bases; bases outside gene matches: 13.

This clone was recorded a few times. DNA of the CDR3: TGTGCCAGCAGCAAACGCAGGGGGACTGGAAACACCATATATTTT. It yields the protein CASSKRRGTGNTIYF. This rearrangement joins TRBV6-2 or TRBV6-3 to TRBJ1-3; 7 bases agree with TRBD1. J was trimmed by 2 bases and V by 6 bases; bases with no gene match: 7. CDR3 length equals 15 residues. The germline V gene encodes CDR1 MNHEY and CDR2 SVGEGT.

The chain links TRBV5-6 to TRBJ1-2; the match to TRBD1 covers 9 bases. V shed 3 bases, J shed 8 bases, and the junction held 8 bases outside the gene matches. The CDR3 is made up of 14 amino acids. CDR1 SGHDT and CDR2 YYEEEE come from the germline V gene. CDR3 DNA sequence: TGTGCCAGCAGCTCTGCCAACAGGGGGCTAGGCTACACCTTC. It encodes CASSSANRGLGYTF.

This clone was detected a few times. The CDR3: CASRVGGGAGNQPQHF. The CDR3, as DNA: TGTGCCAGTAGAGTAGGAGGGGGCGCGGGCAATCAGCCCCAGCATTTT. The V call is TRBV19, the J call TRBJ1-5; 7 bases agree with TRBD1. CDR3 length equals 16 residues. The germline gives CDR1 LNHDA, CDR2 SQIVND (reference sequence). The J segment lost 2 bases and the V segment lost 6 bases, leaving 10 bases of the junction unmatched.

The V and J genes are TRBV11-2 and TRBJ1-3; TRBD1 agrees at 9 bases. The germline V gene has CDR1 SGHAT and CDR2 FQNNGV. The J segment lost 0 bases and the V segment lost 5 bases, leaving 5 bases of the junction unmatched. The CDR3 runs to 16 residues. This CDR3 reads CASSRRDRVSGNTIYF. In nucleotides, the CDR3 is TGTGCCAGCAGCCGCCGGGACAGGGTCTCTGGAAACACCATATATTTT.

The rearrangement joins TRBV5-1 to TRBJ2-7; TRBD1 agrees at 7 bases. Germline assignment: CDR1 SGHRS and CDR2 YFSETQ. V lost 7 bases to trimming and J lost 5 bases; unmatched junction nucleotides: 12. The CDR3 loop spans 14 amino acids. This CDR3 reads CASGDLTGSHEQYF. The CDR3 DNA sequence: TGCGCCAGCGGGGATTTGACAGGGTCGCACGAGCAGTACTTC.

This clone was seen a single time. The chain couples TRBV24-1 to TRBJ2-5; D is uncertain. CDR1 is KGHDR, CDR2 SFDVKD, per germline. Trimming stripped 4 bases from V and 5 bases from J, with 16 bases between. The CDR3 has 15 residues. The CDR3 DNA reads TGTGCCACCAGTGACCCAACGACGGCGAGGGAGACCCAGTACTTC. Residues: CATSDPTTARETQYF.

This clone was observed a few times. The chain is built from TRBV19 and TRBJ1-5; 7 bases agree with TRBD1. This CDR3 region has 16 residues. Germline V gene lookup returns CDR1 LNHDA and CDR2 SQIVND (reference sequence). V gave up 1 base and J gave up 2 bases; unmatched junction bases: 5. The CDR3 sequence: CASSIAAGTGNQPQHF. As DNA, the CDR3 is TGTGCCAGTAGTATAGCTGCCGGGACAGGCAATCAGCCCCAGCATTTT.